A selection of T cell receptor beta chains follows, all from one sample in a study of Ad26.COV2.S vaccination and SARS-CoV-2 variants. Profiled with immunoSEQ multiplex PCR; TCRdb holds only in-frame clones, not every one. The sample carries around 340,000 clones, around 88% recorded once. The sequenced sample was peripheral blood, obtained in a trial of Ad26.COV2.S vaccine versus placebo. The source is a person between 18 and 59 years old who received the Ad26.COV2.S COVID-19 vaccine or a placebo. Both conserved end residues are part of each CDR3. D genes are given only for firm matches. Size is omitted from some rows. Given values are once, few, many or a class for expanded clones.

TRBV5-1,TRBJ2-5,-,-,TGCGCCAGCAGCTCCTCCGCAGGGGTGGAAGAGACCCAGTACTTC,CASSSSAGVEETQYF
TRBV7-3,TRBJ2-5,-,-,TGTGCCAGCTCGGAGAGAGGGCGGGAGACCCAGTACTTC,CASSERGRETQYF
TRBV18,TRBJ1-1,once,TRBD1,TGTGCCAGCTCACCCCGGGACAGGGGTGTAGGGACTGAAGCTTTCTTT,CASSPRDRGVGTEAFF
TRBV30,TRBJ1-2,-,-,TGTGCCTGGAGTGTACGGGGGATTGTTGCCTTC,CAWSVRGIVAF
TRBV19,TRBJ2-7,-,TRBD1,TGTGCCAGTAGGCCGGGACAGGGACTCTACGAGCAGTACTTC,CASRPGQGLYEQYF
TRBV10-3,TRBJ2-3,-,TRBD2,TGTGCCATCAGTGAGTCGCCGGCGGGGGGGCTTACAGATACGCAGTATTTT,CAISESPAGGLTDTQYF
TRBV9,TRBJ1-2,-,-,TGTGCCAGCAGCGTTGACAGTTGGAACTATGGCTACACCTTC,CASSVDSWNYGYTF
TRBV27,TRBJ2-1,-,TRBD1,TGTGCCAGCAGTTGGGGACAGACCTACAATGAGCAGTTCTTC,CASSWGQTYNEQFF
TRBV5-1,TRBJ1-1,-,-,TGCGCCAGCAGCTTAAGGACGGGGAACACTGAAGCTTTCTTT,CASSLRTGNTEAFF
TRBV7-3,TRBJ2-3,-,TRBD2,TGTGCCAGCAGCATAGCGGGAGTTTTCACAGATACGCAGTATTTT,CASSIAGVFTDTQYF
TRBV3-1/TRBV3-2,TRBJ2-2,-,-,TGTGCCAGCAGCCAAGGGGTGGGGGCGCGCACCGGGGAGCTGTTTTTT,CASSQGVGARTGELFF
TRBV5-5,TRBJ1-5,-,-,TGTGCCAGTACATATGAAGGAGTACAGCCCCAGCATTTT,CASTYEGVQPQHF
TRBV18,TRBJ2-6,-,TRBD1,TGTGCCAGCTCACCAGGGCAGGGGGTCAACGTCCTGACTTTC,CASSPGQGVNVLTF
TRBV6-1,TRBJ2-1,-,TRBD2,TGTGCCAGCAGTGAGTCTAGCGGTAGGTATGAGCAGTTCTTC,CASSESSGRYEQFF
TRBV7-6,TRBJ1-1,-,TRBD1,TGTGCCAGCAGCTTAGGCCGGGGACAGGGGCTAACGAACACTGAAGCTTTCTTT,CASSLGRGQGLTNTEAFF
TRBV6-2/TRBV6-3,TRBJ2-1,-,TRBD1,TGTGCCAGCAGTTACCCCCTCACAGGGGACAATGAGCAGTTCTTC,CASSYPLTGDNEQFF
TRBV11-3,TRBJ2-7,-,-,TGTGCCAGCAGCTCTATGGGGGACTACGAGCAGTACTTC,CASSSMGDYEQYF
TRBV29-1,TRBJ1-3,-,-,TGCAGCGTCTTGAATGGAAACACCATATATTTT,CSVLNGNTIYF
TRBV9,TRBJ1-1,-,-,TGTGCCAGCAGCGTAGAATGGGCAGGGACAAACACTGAAGCTTTCTTT,CASSVEWAGTNTEAFF
TRBV5-1,TRBJ2-7,-,-,TGCGCCAGCAGCATCCCGGGCGCATACGAGCAGTACTTC,CASSIPGAYEQYF
TRBV18,TRBJ2-7,once,TRBD1,TGTGCCAGCTCACCGGGACAGGTATCGGCCGAGCAGTACTTC,CASSPGQVSAEQYF
TRBV2,TRBJ2-7,-,-,TGTGCCAGCAGTGACCTCGGGTTATCCTCCTACGAGCAGTACTTC,CASSDLGLSSYEQYF
TRBV19,TRBJ1-3,-,TRBD1,TGTGCCAGTAGTATAGTCCGACCACTAACAGGGGCCTCTGGAAACACCATATATTTT,CASSIVRPLTGASGNTIYF
TRBV5-8,TRBJ2-5,-,TRBD1,TGTGCCAGTGGACAGGCCCCCGCCAGAGAGACCCAGTACTTC,CASGQAPARETQYF
TRBV4-2,TRBJ2-7,-,TRBD2,TGTGCCAGCAGCCAGAGGACTAGCGGGGGCTCCTACGAGCAGTACTTC,CASSQRTSGGSYEQYF
TRBV21-1,TRBJ1-1,-,-,TGTGCCAGCAGCGTAGGACAGGGGCTGAACACTGAAGCTTTCTTT,CASSVGQGLNTEAFF
TRBV7-2,TRBJ2-3,-,TRBD2,TGTGCCAGCAGCTCCCCCCTCCAGCGGGGGGTATCTAGCACAGATACGCAGTATTTT,CASSSPLQRGVSSTDTQYF
TRBV7-8,TRBJ1-2,once,TRBD1,TGTGCCAGCAGCCCCCAGACAGGGGGACCCTATGGCTACACCTTC,CASSPQTGGPYGYTF
TRBV7-2,TRBJ1-5,-,-,TGTGCCAGCAGCCCACAGGGTTTTAATCAGCCCCAGCATTTT,CASSPQGFNQPQHF
TRBV27,TRBJ1-1,few,-,TGTGCCACCTACCCGGGGACAAAAATGAACACTGAAGCTTTCTTT,CATYPGTKMNTEAFF
TRBV24-1,TRBJ1-2,-,-,TGTGCCACCAGTGATTTGGGGGTAGGCTACACCTTC,CATSDLGVGYTF
TRBV27,TRBJ1-1,-,-,TGTGCCAGCAGTTACGGCGGGGTGAACACTGAAGCTTTCTTT,CASSYGGVNTEAFF
TRBV9,TRBJ2-1,-,-,TGTGCCAGCAGCGTAGCCGGGGCCTACAATGAGCAGTTCTTC,CASSVAGAYNEQFF
TRBV6-5,TRBJ1-1,-,-,TGTGCCAGCAGTCCCATTTCACAGGGAAAAGTTGAAGCTTTCTTT,CASSPISQGKVEAFF
TRBV10-2,TRBJ2-7,-,-,TGCGCCAGCAGTGAGACGACTGAAACCTCCTACGAGCAGTACTTC,CASSETTETSYEQYF
TRBV4-1,TRBJ2-1,once,-,TGCGCCAGCAGCCGTTTAGGACCCCCACTCTCGCATGAGCAGTTCTTC,CASSRLGPPLSHEQFF
TRBV30,TRBJ1-6,-,TRBD1,TGTGCCTGGAGAGGGACAGGTTATTATAATTCACCCCTCCACTTT,CAWRGTGYYNSPLHF
TRBV30,TRBJ1-1,-,-,TGTGCCTGGAGCCGGGACCCCCCGGCTTTCTTT,CAWSRDPPAFF
TRBV2,TRBJ2-5,-,TRBD2,TGTGCCAGCAGAGCGGGGGGGGAGACCCAGTACTTC,CASRAGGETQYF
TRBV11-2,TRBJ1-4,-,TRBD1,TGTGCCAGCAGCTCCGTGACAGGGGCTGCAGGTGAAAAACTGTTTTTT,CASSSVTGAAGEKLFF
TRBV9,TRBJ2-1,-,TRBD2,TGTGCCAGCAGCTCCACTAGCGGGAGGCTCTCCAATGAGCAGTTCTTC,CASSSTSGRLSNEQFF
TRBV7-9,TRBJ2-2,-,-,TGTGCCAGCAGTTCCCCTCCCCGGGCGGTTAACACCGGGGAGCTGTTTTTT,CASSSPPRAVNTGELFF
TRBV19,TRBJ2-4,few,TRBD2,TGTGCCAGTAGCCGACTAGCGGGGGCTGGCAAAAACATTCAGTACTTC,CASSRLAGAGKNIQYF
TRBV27,TRBJ2-1,-,TRBD2,TGTGCCAGCAGTTCAAGAGCGGGAGGAGGGGCTGAGCAGTTCTTC,CASSSRAGGGAEQFF
TRBV4-1,TRBJ2-3,-,-,TGCGCCAGCAGCCATCCCAGGGCCTCTAGCACAGATACGCAGTATTTT,CASSHPRASSTDTQYF
TRBV20-1,TRBJ1-2,-,-,TGCAGTGCTAGAGCGGGGGGAGGCTACACCTTC,CSARAGGGYTF
TRBV2,TRBJ2-7,-,TRBD2,TGTGCCAGCAAGATCATGACTAGCGGAACCTACGAGCAGTACTTC,CASKIMTSGTYEQYF
TRBV12-3/TRBV12-4,TRBJ1-2,-,-,TGTGCCAGCAGTTTGCGGACTGGCGGTGGCTACACCTTC,CASSLRTGGGYTF
TRBV4-1,TRBJ2-2,-,TRBD1,TGCGCCAGCAGCCTACCCAGGGGGGGGGAGCTGTTTTTT,CASSLPRGGELFF
TRBV5-1,TRBJ2-7,-,TRBD1,TGCGCCAGCAGCTCCGCAGGGGGCCTGCACTACGAGCAGTACTTC,CASSSAGGLHYEQYF
TRBV7-9,TRBJ2-6,-,TRBD1,TGTGCCAGCAGCTTAGCTGGGACAGGGGGCCACTCTGGGGCCAACGTCCTGACTTTC,CASSLAGTGGHSGANVLTF
TRBV30,TRBJ2-7,-,-,TGTGCCTGGAGTGCGCTGAATGGGGAGCAGTACTTC,CAWSALNGEQYF
TRBV7-8,TRBJ1-2,once,TRBD1,TGTGCCAGCAGCACGTTGGGACAGGACATCTATGGCTACACCTTC,CASSTLGQDIYGYTF
TRBV2,TRBJ2-5,-,TRBD2,TGTGCCAGCAACCTACTAGCGGGGGACGGAGAGACCCAGTACTTC,CASNLLAGDGETQYF
TRBV18,TRBJ2-1,-,-,TGTGCCAGCTCCTGGGGGCCGGGACGGAGTGGAACTGAGCAGTTCTTC,CASSWGPGRSGTEQFF